This TCR beta chain was identified in a study of T cells in tuberculosis. The germline V gene encodes CDR1 SSHAT and CDR2 FNYEAQ (reference sequence). The CDR3 runs 14 residues. This clone was counted once. One junction end disagrees with the germline gene, perhaps due to a read error. Clones were sequenced by immunoSEQ multiplex PCR, and TCRdb holds only the in-frame ones, with some missing. The table shows some 30,000 clones, with nearly 90% occurring only once. Noted time point: new active TB diagnosis, blood taken before or within 7 days of starting treatment. This receptor was obtained from an adult with tuberculosis. The input for sequencing was PBMCs, taken at tuberculosis diagnosis. V is TRBV7-7 and J is TRBJ2-2; 8 nucleotides match TRBD1. CDR3 protein: CASSRQGMGGELFF. The CDR3 DNA sequence: TGTGCTAGCAGCCGACAGGGGATGGGCGGGGAGCTGTTTTTT.